One and the same sample provided the 16 T cell receptor beta chains below, sequenced in a study of blood T cell repertoires in COVID-19. Clones were sequenced by immunoSEQ multiplex PCR, and TCRdb holds only the in-frame ones, with some missing. The profile shows tens of thousands of clones, more than 80% of them singletons. Sequenced input: peripheral blood. The receptors come from a man in his forties or fifties with active or convalescent COVID-19.

This chain connects TRBV6-5 to TRBJ1-2; TRBD1 aligns across 8 bases. The CDR3 sequence is 14 residues long. Germline V lookup: CDR1 MNHEY, CDR2 SVGAGI. J gave up 7 bases and V 2 bases, and 6 bases lay outside the gene matches. The CDR3 DNA is TGTGCCAGCAGTTACGGTTCAGGGGGCCTTGGCTACACCTTC. Translation: CASSYGSGGLGYTF.

V gene TRBV3-1 (or the pseudogene TRBV3-2) combines with J gene TRBJ1-2, with D tentatively TRBD1 (6 bases). CDR3 size: 15 residues. V dropped 7 bases and J dropped 0 bases, with 15 bases sitting between them. Germline CDR1 is LGHDT and CDR2 is YNNKEL (reference sequence). The CDR3 sequence: CASTTGGGTNYGYTF. The CDR3 region has the DNA TGTGCCAGCACCACCGGGGGGGGCACTAACTATGGCTACACCTTC.

CDR3 coding DNA: TGCGCCAGCAGCTCCGGGACAGGGCTAAACATTCAGTACTTC. It encodes CASSSGTGLNIQYF. The rearrangement joins TRBV5-1 to TRBJ2-4; 9 bases agree with TRBD1. The CDR3 runs 14 residues. Germline V gene sequence: CDR1 SGHRS, CDR2 YFSETQ. V shed 3 bases, J shed 6 bases, and the junction held 4 bases outside the gene matches.

Turning to this clone: Other nucleotide sequences in the sample specify the same CDR3. This chain joins TRBV2 and TRBJ2-5; 10 bases fit TRBD1. V gave up 5 bases and J gave up 4 bases; unmatched junction bases: 4. From germline, CDR1 is SNHLY and CDR2 FYNNEI. The CDR3 is 14 residues long. The CDR3, as DNA: TGTGCCAGCAGTTCGGACAGGGGGAGAGAGACCCAGTACTTC. Translation: CASSSDRGRETQYF. Full variable domain (outside the CDR3, taken from reference TRBV2 and TRBJ2-5): EPEVTQTPSHQVTQMGQEVILRCVPISNHLYFYWYRQILGQKVEFLVSFYNNEISEKSEIFDDQFSVERPDGSNFTLKIRSTKLEDSAMYFCASSSDRGRETQYFGPGTRLLVL.

This sequence joins TRBV5-1 and TRBJ1-3, with TRBD1 matching over 7 bases. CDR1 and CDR2 (germline): SGHRS, YFSETQ. With V trimmed by 4 bases and J by 4 bases, 2 bases remained unmatched. The CDR3 is 13 residues long. CDR3 sequence reads: CASSPTGGNTIYF. The CDR3 DNA reads as TGCGCCAGCAGCCCGACAGGGGGAAACACCATATATTTT.

The CDR3 protein is CASSARRDFDTGELFF. In nucleotides, the CDR3 is TGTGCCAGCAGCGCGCGGCGGGACTTCGACACCGGGGAGCTGTTTTTT. The chain is built from TRBV9 and TRBJ2-2; perhaps TRBD2 as D (6 bases). The germline V gene encodes CDR1 SGDLS and CDR2 YYNGEE. V lost 3 bases and J 3 bases, leaving 15 bases between the germline ends. The CDR3 length is 16 residues.

This chain joins TRBV13 and TRBJ2-4; D perhaps matches TRBD2 (7 bases). Germline loops: CDR1 PRHDT, CDR2 FYEKMQ (reference sequence). This CDR3 comprises 16 residues. Trimming removed 3 bases at V and 5 bases at J, with 17 bases between. The CDR3 DNA follows: TGTGCCAGCAGCTTGAAGAGGGGGGGCCACGAAAACATTCAGTACTTC. Translation gives CASSLKRGGHENIQYF.

The chain combines TRBV9 with TRBJ2-5; a weak D match, TRBD2 (7 bases). V dropped 4 bases and J dropped 8 bases, with 12 bases sitting between them. CDR1 SGDLS and CDR2 YYNGEE come from the germline V gene. This CDR3 contains 12 residues. Here the CDR3 DNA reads TGTGCCAGCAGCCCGAGGGGGGGTACCCAGTACTTC. Amino acids: CASSPRGGTQYF.

This chain uses TRBV19 with TRBJ2-2, with 7 nucleotides matching TRBD1. The CDR3 is 14 amino acids. Germline V gene lookup returns CDR1 LNHDA and CDR2 SQIVND (reference sequence). V dropped 3 bases and J dropped 6; count of bases not matched to a gene: 4. The CDR3 DNA sequence: TGTGCCAGTAGTATTGGACAGGTGGCCGGGGAGCTGTTTTTT. It encodes CASSIGQVAGELFF.

The J gene is TRBJ1-4, the V gene TRBV11-3; 9 bases align to TRBD1. The V gene's germline CDR1 is SGHNT and CDR2 YENEEA. Germline trimming cut 1 base from V and 10 bases from J; bases unmatched to any gene: 10. The CDR3 length is 16 residues. The CDR3 sequence: CASSLVRRDRDRKLFF. The CDR3 bases are TGTGCCAGCAGCTTAGTTCGTCGGGACAGGGACCGAAAACTGTTTTTT.

The chain employs TRBV30 and TRBJ1-2; possibly TRBD1 for D (5 bases). Germline lookup yields CDR1 GTSNPN and CDR2 SVGIG (reference sequence). Trimming stripped 1 base from V and 5 bases from J, with 14 bases between. The CDR3 totals 14 residues. CDR3 nucleotide sequence: TGTGCCTGGAGTGGTCCAGGGTCGATTTATGGCTACACCTTC. Residues: CAWSGPGSIYGYTF.

CDR3 coding DNA: TGTGCCAGCGGTCAGGGGCCCTACAATGAGCAGTTCTTC. As protein: CASGQGPYNEQFF. The genes are TRBV2 and TRBJ2-1, with D possibly matching TRBD1 (6 bases). Deletions cut 8 bases from V and 2 bases from J, with 10 bases between. The CDR3 runs 13 residues. CDR1 is SNHLY, CDR2 FYNNEI, per germline.

The CDR3 is CASSLDGQQETQYF. Here the CDR3 DNA reads TGTGCCAGCAGCTTAGATGGGCAGCAAGAGACCCAGTACTTC. This sequence joins TRBV7-9 and TRBJ2-5, with D hard to call. This CDR3 contains 14 residues. Germline CDR1 and CDR2: SEHNR and FQNEAQ (reference sequence). V lost 1 base to trimming and J lost 2 bases, with 8 bases between them. Complete variable domain (other parts from reference TRBV7-9 and TRBJ2-5): DTGVSQNPRHKITKRGQNVTFRCDPISEHNRLYWYRQTLGQGPEFLTYFQNEAQLEKSRLLSDRFSAERPKGSFSTLEIQRTEQGDSAMYLCASSLDGQQETQYFGPGTRLLVL.

This clone was seen a single time. The rearrangement uses TRBV14 and TRBJ1-4; D is ambiguous. CDR1 is SGHDN, CDR2 FVKESK, per germline. CDR3 length: 16 amino acids. Trimming shortened V by 1 base and J by 0 bases, and 9 bases separated the two germline ends. CDR3 nucleotides: TGTGCCAGCAGCCAAGGGTTCGGGGCAACTAATGAAAAACTGTTTTTT. It encodes CASSQGFGATNEKLFF.

The sample holds many counts of this clone. This sequence joins TRBV7-8 and TRBJ1-6; possibly TRBD1 for D (5 bases). Looked up from germline, CDR1 is SGHVS and CDR2 is FQNEAQ. The ends were cut back, 3 bases at V and 9 bases at J, with 15 bases in the middle. The CDR3 is made up of 15 amino acids. The CDR3 DNA sequence: TGTGCCAGCAGCTTGTTATCGGGGGGTGGTTCACCCCTCCACTTT. It encodes CASSLLSGGGSPLHF.

The rearrangement joins TRBV5-6 to TRBJ2-3, with D perhaps TRBD2 (5 bases). The ends were cut back, 0 bases at V and 6 bases at J, with 8 bases in the middle. Germline CDR1 and CDR2: SGHDT and YYEEEE. The CDR3 has 13 residues. Here the CDR3 reads CASSLVGMDTQYF. The CDR3 nucleotides read TGTGCCAGCAGCTTGGTCGGGATGGATACGCAGTATTTT. Variable domain in full (rest from reference TRBV5-6 and TRBJ2-3): DAGVTQSPTHLIKTRGQQVTLRCSPKSGHDTVSWYQQALGQGPQFIFQYYEEEERQRGNFPDRFSGHQFPNYSSELNVNALLLGDSALYLCASSLVGMDTQYFGPGTRLTVL.